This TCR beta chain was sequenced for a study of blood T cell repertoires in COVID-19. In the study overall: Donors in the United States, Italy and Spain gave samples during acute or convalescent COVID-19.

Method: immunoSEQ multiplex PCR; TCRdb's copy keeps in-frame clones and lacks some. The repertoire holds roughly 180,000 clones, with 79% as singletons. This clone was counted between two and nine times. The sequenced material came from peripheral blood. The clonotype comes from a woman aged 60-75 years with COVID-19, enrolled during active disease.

The CDR3 loop reads CASSGRDRGPGELFF. The DNA of the CDR3 is TGTGCCAGCAGTGGACGGGACAGGGGTCCCGGGGAGCTGTTTTTT. The chain joins TRBV6-6 to TRBJ2-2, with 10 bases that match TRBD1. V was pared by 5 bases and J by 6 bases, with 6 bases of the junction left unmatched. Germline CDR1 is MNHNY and CDR2 is SVGAGI (reference sequence). This CDR3 spans 15 amino acids.